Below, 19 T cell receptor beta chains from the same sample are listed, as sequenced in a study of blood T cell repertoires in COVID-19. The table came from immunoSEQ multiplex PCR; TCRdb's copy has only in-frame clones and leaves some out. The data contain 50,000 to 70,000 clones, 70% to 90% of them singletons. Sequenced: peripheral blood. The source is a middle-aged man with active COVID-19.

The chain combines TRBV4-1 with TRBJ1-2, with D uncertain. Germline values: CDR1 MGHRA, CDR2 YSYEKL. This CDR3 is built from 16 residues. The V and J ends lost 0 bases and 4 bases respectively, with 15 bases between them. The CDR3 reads CASSQDRRRRTYGYTF. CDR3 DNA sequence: TGCGCCAGCAGCCAAGATCGGAGGCGGCGGACCTATGGCTACACCTTC.

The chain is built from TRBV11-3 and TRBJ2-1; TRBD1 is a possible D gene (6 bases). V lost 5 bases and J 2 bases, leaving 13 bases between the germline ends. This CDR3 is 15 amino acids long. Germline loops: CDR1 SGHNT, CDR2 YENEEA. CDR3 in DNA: TGTGCCAGCAGCCAACAGGGTGCACCCTACAATGAGCAGTTCTTC. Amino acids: CASSQQGAPYNEQFF.

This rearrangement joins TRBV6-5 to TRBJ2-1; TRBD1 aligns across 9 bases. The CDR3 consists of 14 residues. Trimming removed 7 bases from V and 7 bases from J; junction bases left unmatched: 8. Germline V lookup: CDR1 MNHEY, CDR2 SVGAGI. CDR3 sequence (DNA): TGTGCCAGCACCTCCGGGACAGGGAAAAATGAGCAGTTCTTC. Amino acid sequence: CASTSGTGKNEQFF.

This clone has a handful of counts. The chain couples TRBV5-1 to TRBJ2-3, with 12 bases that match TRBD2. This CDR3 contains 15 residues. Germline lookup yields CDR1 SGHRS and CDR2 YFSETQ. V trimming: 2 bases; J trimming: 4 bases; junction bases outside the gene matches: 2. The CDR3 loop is CASSFWTSGADTQYF. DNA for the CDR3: TGCGCCAGCAGCTTCTGGACTAGCGGGGCAGATACGCAGTATTTT.

Written as DNA, the CDR3 is TGTGCCACCAGTGACCCCGGACTAGCGGCGTTCTTC. This codes for CATSDPGLAAFF. This rearrangement joins TRBV24-1 to TRBJ2-1, with TRBD2 matching 10 bases. Trimming at V came to 4 bases and at J to 15 bases, leaving 5 bases not matched to a gene. Germline lookup yields CDR1 KGHDR and CDR2 SFDVKD. The CDR3 has 12 residues.

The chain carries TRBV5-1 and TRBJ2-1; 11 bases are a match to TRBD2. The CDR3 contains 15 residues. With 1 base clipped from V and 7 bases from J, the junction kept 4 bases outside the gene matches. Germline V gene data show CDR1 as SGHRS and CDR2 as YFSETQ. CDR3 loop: CASSLRLAGGNEQFF. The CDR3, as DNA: TGCGCCAGCAGCTTGCGCCTAGCGGGAGGAAATGAGCAGTTCTTC.

The CDR3 coding sequence is TGCGCCAGCAGCGCTGGACTAGAGAAAGAGACCCAGTACTTC. Translation: CASSAGLEKETQYF. The chain uses TRBV5-1 and TRBJ2-5; 7 positions match TRBD2. V shed 4 bases, J shed 3 bases, and the junction held 6 bases outside the gene matches. The CDR3 spans 14 residues. Germline CDR1 SGHRS, CDR2 YFSETQ.

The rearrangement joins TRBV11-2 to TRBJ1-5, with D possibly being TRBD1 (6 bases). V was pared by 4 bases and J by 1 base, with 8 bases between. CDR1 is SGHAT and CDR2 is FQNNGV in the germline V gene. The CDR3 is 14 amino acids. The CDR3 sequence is CASSSRGSNQPQHF. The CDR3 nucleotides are TGTGCCAGCAGCTCCAGGGGAAGCAATCAGCCCCAGCATTTT.

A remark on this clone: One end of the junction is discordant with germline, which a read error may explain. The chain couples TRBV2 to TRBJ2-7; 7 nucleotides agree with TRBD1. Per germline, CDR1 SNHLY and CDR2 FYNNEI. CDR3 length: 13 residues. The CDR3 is CATSLTGIYEQYF. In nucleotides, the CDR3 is TGTGCCACCAGTCTGACAGGGATCTACGAGCAGTACTTC.

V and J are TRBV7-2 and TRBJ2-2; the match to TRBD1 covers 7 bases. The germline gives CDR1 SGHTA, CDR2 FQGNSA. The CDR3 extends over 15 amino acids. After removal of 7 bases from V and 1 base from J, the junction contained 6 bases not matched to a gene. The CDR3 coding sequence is TGTGCCAGCACCTCAAGGACAGGGAACACCGGGGAGCTGTTTTTT. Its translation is CASTSRTGNTGELFF.

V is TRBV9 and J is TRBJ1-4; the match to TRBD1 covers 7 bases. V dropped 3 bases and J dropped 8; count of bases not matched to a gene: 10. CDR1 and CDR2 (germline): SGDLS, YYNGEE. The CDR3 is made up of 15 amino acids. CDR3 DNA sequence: TGTGCCAGCAGCGAGACAGGACAGGTGGGGGAAAAACTGTTTTTT. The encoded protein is CASSETGQVGEKLFF.

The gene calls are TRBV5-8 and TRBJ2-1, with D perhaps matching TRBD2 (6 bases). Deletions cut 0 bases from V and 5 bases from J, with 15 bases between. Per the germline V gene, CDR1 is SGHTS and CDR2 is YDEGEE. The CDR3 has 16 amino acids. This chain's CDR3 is CASSLVGAGRDNEQFF. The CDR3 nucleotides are TGTGCCAGCAGCTTGGTAGGGGCGGGGAGAGACAATGAGCAGTTCTTC.

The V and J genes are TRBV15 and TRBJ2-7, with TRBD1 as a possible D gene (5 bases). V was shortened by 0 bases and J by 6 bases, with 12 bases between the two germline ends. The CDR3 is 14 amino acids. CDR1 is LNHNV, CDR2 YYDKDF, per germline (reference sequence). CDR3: CATSRDATGAEQYF. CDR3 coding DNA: TGTGCCACCAGCAGAGATGCAACAGGAGCCGAGCAGTACTTC.

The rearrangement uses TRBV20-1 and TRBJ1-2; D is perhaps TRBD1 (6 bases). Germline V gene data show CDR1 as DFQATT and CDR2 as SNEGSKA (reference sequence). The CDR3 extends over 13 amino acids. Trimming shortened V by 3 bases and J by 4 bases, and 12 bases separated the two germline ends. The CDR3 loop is CSASRQDIYGYTF. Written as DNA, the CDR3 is TGCAGTGCTAGTAGACAGGATATCTATGGCTACACCTTC.

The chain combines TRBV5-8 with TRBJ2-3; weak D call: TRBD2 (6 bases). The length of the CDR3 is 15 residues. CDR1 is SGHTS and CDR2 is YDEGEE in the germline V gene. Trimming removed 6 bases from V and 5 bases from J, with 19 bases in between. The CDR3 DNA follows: TGTGCCAGCACCATTCGTGGAGGGTATCAAGATACGCAGTATTTT. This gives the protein CASTIRGGYQDTQYF.

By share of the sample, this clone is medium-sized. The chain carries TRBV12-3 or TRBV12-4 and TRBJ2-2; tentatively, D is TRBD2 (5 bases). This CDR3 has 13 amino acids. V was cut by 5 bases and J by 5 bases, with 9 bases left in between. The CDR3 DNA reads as TGTGCCAGCAGTCCCTCGGGGACCGGGGAGCTGTTTTTT. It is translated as CASSPSGTGELFF.

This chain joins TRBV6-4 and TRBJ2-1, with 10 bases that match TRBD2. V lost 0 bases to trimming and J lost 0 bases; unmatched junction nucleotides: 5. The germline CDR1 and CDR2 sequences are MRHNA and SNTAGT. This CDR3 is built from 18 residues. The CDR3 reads CASSDSSSGGSSYNEQFF. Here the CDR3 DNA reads TGTGCCAGCAGTGACTCGTCTAGCGGGGGCAGCTCCTACAATGAGCAGTTCTTC.

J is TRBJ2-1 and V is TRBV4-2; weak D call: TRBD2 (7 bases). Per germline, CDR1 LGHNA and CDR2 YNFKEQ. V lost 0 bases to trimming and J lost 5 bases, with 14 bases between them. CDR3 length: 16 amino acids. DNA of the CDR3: TGTGCCAGCAGCCAAGATGCGGGGGCCGCCGACAATGAGCAGTTCTTC. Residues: CASSQDAGAADNEQFF.

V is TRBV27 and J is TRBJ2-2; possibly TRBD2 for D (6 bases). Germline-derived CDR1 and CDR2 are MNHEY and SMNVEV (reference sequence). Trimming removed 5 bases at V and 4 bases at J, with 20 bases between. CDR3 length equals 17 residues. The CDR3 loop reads CASSRSGLTVGTGELFF. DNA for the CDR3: TGTGCCAGCAGTCGGAGCGGGCTGACGGTCGGCACCGGGGAGCTGTTTTTT.